This passage covers 31 T cell receptor beta chains from one sample sequenced in a study of OX40 agonist ivuxolimab in advanced cancers. Libraries were prepared through the immunoSEQ multiplex PCR assay. TCRdb took over this immuneACCESS table, retaining in-frame rearrangements with V and J assigned. Such tables are incomplete; in checked studies, under half of the missing clones stem from an unresolved V gene, and the remainder is unexplained. The sample records about 79,000 clones, roughly 92% of which are singletons. Roughly 11% of the sample is taken by the ten largest. Sequenced here: CD4+ or CD8+ T cells sorted from blood, sampled in a trial of the OX40 agonist ivuxolimab. The receptors come from an adult with an advanced solid tumor such as melanoma, head and neck, liver or kidney cancer.

This clone was picked up a small number of times. The chain recombines TRBV9 with TRBJ2-5, with 7 positions matching TRBD2. The CDR3 loop spans 14 amino acids. J was trimmed by 5 bases and V by 3 bases; bases with no gene match: 7. Per the germline V gene, CDR1 is SGDLS and CDR2 is YYNGEE. The CDR3 here is CASSESGGDETQYF. The CDR3 DNA reads as TGTGCCAGCAGCGAGTCGGGGGGTGATGAGACCCAGTACTTC.

The rearrangement links TRBV7-2 to TRBJ2-5; D is undetermined. This CDR3 region has 10 residues. CDR1 SGHTA and CDR2 FQGNSA come from the germline V gene. The germline V and J ends were trimmed by 8 bases and 3 bases, with 4 bases remaining between them. The DNA of the CDR3 is TGTGCCAGCGGCGAAGAGACCCAGTACTTC. Its translation is CASGEETQYF.

J is TRBJ1-2 and V is TRBV7-6, with D maybe TRBD1 (5 bases). V was shortened by 3 bases and J by 3 bases, with 11 bases between the two germline ends. The CDR3 totals 14 residues. CDR1 and CDR2 from the germline V gene are SGHVS and FNYEAQ. In DNA form, the CDR3 reads TGTGCCAGCAGCTTGGGGGGGGGAGACTATGGCTACACCTTC. Protein: CASSLGGGDYGYTF.

The chain uses TRBV7-3 and TRBJ2-1; 14 nucleotides agree with TRBD2. CDR3 length: 18 residues. Germline V gene data show CDR1 as SGHTA and CDR2 as FQGTGA. V gave up 2 bases and J gave up 5 bases; unmatched junction bases: 8. The CDR3 DNA sequence: TGTGCCAGCAGCTTATTCGGACTAGCGGGGGGCAGGGACAATGAGCAGTTCTTC. Translated: CASSLFGLAGGRDNEQFF.

V gene TRBV5-4 combines with J gene TRBJ1-2; 9 nucleotides line up with TRBD1. With V trimmed by 3 bases and J by 4 bases, 4 bases remained unmatched. Germline V gene sequence: CDR1 SGHNT, CDR2 YYREEE (reference sequence). This CDR3 region has 14 residues. The CDR3 sequence: CASSWGQGTYGYTF. Written as DNA, the CDR3 is TGTGCCAGCAGCTGGGGACAGGGAACCTATGGCTACACCTTC.

This chain connects TRBV7-9 to TRBJ2-7, with D possibly being TRBD2 (6 bases). Per germline, CDR1 SEHNR and CDR2 FQNEAQ (reference sequence). Trimming cost V 5 bases and J 3 bases, with 8 bases left between them. This CDR3 spans 12 amino acids. CDR3 protein: CASSPGLYEQYF. CDR3 DNA: TGTGCCAGCAGCCCGGGACTCTACGAGCAGTACTTC.

The chain employs TRBV27 and TRBJ2-7; unclear D gene. Trimming pared 3 bases from V and 10 bases from J, leaving 16 bases between. The CDR3 has 13 residues. Germline lookup yields CDR1 MNHEY and CDR2 SMNVEV (reference sequence). The CDR3 DNA reads TGTGCCAGCAGTTTTCGGATCGTATCCGATCAGTACTTC. Protein sequence: CASSFRIVSDQYF.

The chain recombines TRBV2 with TRBJ2-3; D tentatively fits TRBD1 or TRBD2 (5 bases each). Between the trimmed V and J ends, which lost 9 bases and 6 bases, there was a span of 13 bases. The CDR3 totals 12 residues. Germline CDR1 and CDR2: SNHLY and FYNNEI. Here the CDR3 DNA reads TGTGCCAGGGGGGACCCTTCCGATACGCAGTATTTT. Protein product: CARGDPSDTQYF.

The table lists this clone with a count of one. V is TRBV6-5 and J is TRBJ2-7; D unclear. The CDR3 contains 13 residues. Germline CDR1 MNHEY, CDR2 SVGAGI. Trimming stripped 6 bases from V and 1 base from J, with 10 bases between. CDR3 sequence: CASSYTGSYEQYF. The CDR3, as DNA: TGTGCCAGCAGCTATACTGGTTCCTACGAGCAGTACTTC.

The rearrangement uses TRBV5-6 and TRBJ1-5; 10 bases match TRBD1. V trimming: 3 bases; J trimming: 5 bases; junction bases outside the gene matches: 8. CDR3 length equals 16 residues. Germline V gene data show CDR1 as SGHDT and CDR2 as YYEEEE. CDR3 protein: CASSSSGTGDHQPQHF. The DNA of the CDR3 is TGTGCCAGCAGCTCTTCCGGGACAGGGGACCATCAGCCCCAGCATTTT. Full variable domain (missing parts from reference TRBV5-6 and TRBJ1-5): DAGVTQSPTHLIKTRGQQVTLRCSPKSGHDTVSWYQQALGQGPQFIFQYYEEEERQRGNFPDRFSGHQFPNYSSELNVNALLLGDSALYLCASSSSGTGDHQPQHFGDGTRLSIL.

V usage is TRBV12-5 and J usage is TRBJ2-3; perhaps D is TRBD1 or TRBD2 (6 bases each). Per germline, CDR1 LGHNT and CDR2 FRNRAP. V lost 6 bases, J lost 3 bases, and 13 bases lay in between. The CDR3 loop spans 14 amino acids. The CDR3, as DNA: TGTGCTAGTGGGGCGGGGCAGGGGACAGATACGCAGTATTTT. It specifies CASGAGQGTDTQYF.

The chain joins TRBV5-6 to TRBJ1-5; TRBD1 matches 8 bases. J gave up 11 bases and V 1 base, and 5 bases lay outside the gene matches. CDR1 is SGHDT and CDR2 is YYEEEE in the germline V gene. The CDR3 covers 13 residues. CDR3 amino acids: CASSLQGAKTQHF. CDR3 in DNA: TGTGCCAGCAGCTTGCAGGGGGCTAAGACCCAGCATTTT. The full variable domain, rest sourced from reference TRBV5-6 and TRBJ1-5, is DAGVTQSPTHLIKTRGQQVTLRCSPKSGHDTVSWYQQALGQGPQFIFQYYEEEERQRGNFPDRFSGHQFPNYSSELNVNALLLGDSALYLCASSLQGAKTQHFGDGTRLSIL.

The chain uses TRBV5-6 and TRBJ2-7, with 10 bases matching TRBD2. In germline, CDR1 is SGHDT, CDR2 YYEEEE. The CDR3 spans 15 residues. V dropped 0 bases and J dropped 2; count of bases not matched to a gene: 2. The CDR3 loop reads CASSLGAGGTYEQYF. The CDR3 DNA follows: TGTGCCAGCAGCTTGGGAGCGGGGGGGACCTACGAGCAGTACTTC.

The chain couples TRBV5-1 to TRBJ1-5; D ambiguous. V lost 4 bases and J 0 bases, leaving 8 bases between the germline ends. Per the germline V gene, CDR1 is SGHRS and CDR2 is YFSETQ. The CDR3 loop spans 14 amino acids. Written as DNA, the CDR3 is TGCGCCAGCAGCCCAGACGATAGCAATCAGCCCCAGCATTTT. It is translated as CASSPDDSNQPQHF.

The CDR3 is CASSLGTAAWGEQFF. CDR3 sequence (DNA): TGTGCCAGCAGCTTAGGAACGGCCGCCTGGGGTGAGCAGTTCTTC. This rearrangement joins TRBV11-2 to TRBJ2-1; D remains unclear. CDR3 length equals 15 residues. V dropped 1 base and J dropped 9 bases, with 16 bases sitting between them. The germline CDR1 and CDR2 sequences are SGHAT and FQNNGV.

The chain links TRBV7-8 to TRBJ2-7; 10 bases match TRBD1. V lost 4 bases and J lost 4; bases outside the gene matches: 16. The CDR3 has 18 residues. CDR1 and CDR2 from the germline V gene are SGHVS and FQNEAQ. This CDR3 reads CASSSHRDRGHMGYEQYF. Here the CDR3 DNA reads TGTGCCAGCAGCTCACACCGGGACAGGGGACACATGGGGTACGAGCAGTACTTC.

The V and J genes are TRBV11-2 and TRBJ1-5; D uncertain. Germline V gene data show CDR1 as SGHAT and CDR2 as FQNNGV. V lost 5 bases and J 5 bases, leaving 16 bases between the germline ends. This CDR3 is 15 amino acids long. CDR3 loop: CASSEGSGAYQPQHF. The CDR3 nucleotides read TGTGCCAGCAGCGAAGGGAGTGGCGCCTATCAGCCCCAGCATTTT.

This chain joins TRBV2 and TRBJ2-7; TRBD2 agrees at 9 bases. J gave up 6 bases and V 7 bases, and 7 bases lay outside the gene matches. The V gene's germline CDR1 is SNHLY and CDR2 FYNNEI. The CDR3 sequence is 13 residues long. The CDR3 sequence is CASNGLANPEQYF. CDR3 DNA sequence: TGTGCCAGCAATGGACTAGCGAATCCCGAGCAGTACTTC.

The chain carries TRBV19 and TRBJ2-7; 10 bases match TRBD2. V shed 2 bases and J 1 base; nucleotides not matched to a gene: 11. The CDR3 is made up of 18 amino acids. Germline values: CDR1 LNHDA, CDR2 SQIVND (reference sequence). In DNA, the CDR3 is TGTGCCAGTAGTATAAACCCCGCCGTACTAGCGGGGTCCTACGAGCAGTACTTC. Translated: CASSINPAVLAGSYEQYF.

The chain employs TRBV7-8 and TRBJ1-1; unclear D gene. Germline V CDR1 and CDR2: SGHVS, FQNEAQ. The CDR3 is 14 amino acids. V was shortened by 1 base and J by 3 bases, with 9 bases between the two germline ends. CDR3 bases: TGTGCCAGCAGCTTAGGTGGGGAGGACACTGAAGCTTTCTTT. It yields the protein CASSLGGEDTEAFF.

CDR3 sequence: CASSNSTGANVLTF. The CDR3 nucleotides are TGTGCCAGCAGCAATAGTACTGGGGCCAACGTCCTGACTTTC. The rearrangement uses TRBV21-1 and TRBJ2-6; TRBD2 was called by the table and not checked on the DNA. TRBV21-1 is tagged as a pseudogene. The CDR3 loop spans 14 amino acids.

The CDR3 DNA follows: TGTGCCAGCAGCGTAGGGCCTAGCGGGGGTACAGAGACCCAGTACTTC. This sequence encodes CASSVGPSGGTETQYF. The chain employs TRBV9 and TRBJ2-5; 10 bases match TRBD2. This CDR3 region has 16 residues. Trimming at V came to 0 bases and at J to 4 bases, leaving 6 bases not matched to a gene. CDR1 is SGDLS and CDR2 is YYNGEE in the germline V gene.

The chain links TRBV5-5 to TRBJ2-7; D is possibly TRBD2 (5 bases). Germline values: CDR1 SGHKS, CDR2 YYEKEE (reference sequence). CDR3 length equals 13 residues. Trimming took off 0 bases at V and 2 bases at J, with 6 bases between the two ends. CDR3 nucleotide sequence: TGTGCCAGCAGCTTGGAGACTACCTACGAGCAGTACTTC. Encoded protein: CASSLETTYEQYF.

This chain links TRBV6-5 with TRBJ1-1; 8 bases agree with TRBD1. This CDR3 has 12 residues. V lost 6 bases, J lost 8 bases, and 5 bases stayed unmatched. Germline V gene lookup returns CDR1 MNHEY and CDR2 SVGAGI. CDR3 region: CASSRTGIEAFF. The CDR3 DNA follows: TGTGCCAGCAGCCGGACAGGGATCGAAGCTTTCTTT.

For the CDR3, the DNA is TGTGCCAGCAGTTTTGGTCATGAGCAGTTCTTC. Amino acid sequence: CASSFGHEQFF. The chain is built from TRBV27 and TRBJ2-1, with D unresolved. Germline lookup yields CDR1 MNHEY and CDR2 SMNVEV (reference sequence). V was pared by 3 bases and J by 8 bases, with 5 bases between. The CDR3 spans 11 residues.

This clone was seen once. The chain combines TRBV27 with TRBJ2-7, with TRBD1 matching 10 bases. V dropped 6 bases and J dropped 7; count of bases not matched to a gene: 6. CDR1 is MNHEY, CDR2 SMNVEV, per germline (reference sequence). The CDR3 has 13 residues. CDR3 residues: CASRGQGSGEQYF. The CDR3, as DNA: TGTGCCAGCAGGGGACAGGGGTCGGGGGAGCAGTACTTC.

Written as DNA, the CDR3 is TGTGCCAGCAGCAACCAGGGGAGCGGCTACGAGCAGTACTTC. Its protein is CASSNQGSGYEQYF. The J gene is TRBJ2-7, the V gene TRBV9, with D perhaps TRBD1 (6 bases). Trimming cost V 4 bases and J 3 bases, with 14 bases left between them. The germline V gene encodes CDR1 SGDLS and CDR2 YYNGEE. The CDR3 loop spans 14 amino acids. The full variable domain, in which reference TRBV9 and TRBJ2-7 provide the parts outside the CDR3, is DSGVTQTPKHLITATGQRVTLRCSPRSGDLSVYWYQQSLDQGLQFLIQYYNGEERAKGNILERFSAQQFPDLHSELNLSSLELGDSALYFCASSNQGSGYEQYFGPGTRLTVT.

Of note for this clone: A read error may be the cause here, since a much bigger clone is one base away. The genes are TRBV6-4 and TRBJ2-1; 8 bases align to TRBD2. The CDR3 is 15 residues long. Germline CDR1 is MRHNA and CDR2 is SNTAGT. J lost 3 bases, V lost 0 bases, and 1 base had no gene match. CDR3 sequence reads: CASSDSRGDYNEQFF. The DNA for the CDR3 is TGTGCCAGCAGTGACTCGCGGGGGGACTACAATGAGCAGTTCTTC.

This chain joins TRBV10-3 and TRBJ2-1; D ambiguous. The CDR3 covers 17 residues. Germline CDR1 and CDR2: ENHRY and SYGVKD. V lost 0 bases to trimming and J lost 0 bases, with 12 bases between them. The chain's CDR3 is CAISESPDSDSYNEQFF. CDR3 bases: TGTGCCATCAGTGAGTCGCCAGACTCTGACTCCTACAATGAGCAGTTCTTC.

The CDR3 sequence is CASSPGTGNTIYF. The CDR3, as DNA: TGTGCCAGCAGCCCGGGGACGGGAAACACCATATATTTT. The chain couples TRBV13 to TRBJ1-3, with D possibly TRBD1 on 5 matching bases. The germline V gene has CDR1 PRHDT and CDR2 FYEKMQ (reference sequence). Trimming stripped 5 bases from V and 4 bases from J, with 9 bases between. This CDR3 spans 13 amino acids.

The chain uses TRBV7-9 and TRBJ2-1; no definite D call. The CDR3 covers 16 residues. With 2 bases removed from V and 0 bases from J, the gap between germline ends came to 11 bases. Germline CDR1 SEHNR, CDR2 FQNEAQ (reference sequence). The CDR3 loop reads CASSLPDPSSYNEQFF. The CDR3, as DNA: TGTGCCAGCAGCTTACCGGATCCGAGCTCCTACAATGAGCAGTTCTTC.